These 21 T cell receptor beta chains were sequenced from one sample in a study of CD8+ T cells in alopecia areata. Sequencing templates came from extracted RNA that was reverse transcribed into cDNA. This table comes from immunoSEQ multiplex PCR, and its TCRdb copy is limited to in-frame clones, with some not included. This table holds about 140,000 clones, about three fifths found once. Sequenced here: CD4+ T cells sorted from blood, sampled at week 0. The source of these receptors is a human donor with alopecia areata.

V usage is TRBV5-6 and J usage is TRBJ2-5; D is uncertain. Germline V gene lookup returns CDR1 SGHDT and CDR2 YYEEEE. This CDR3 region has 15 residues. V was trimmed by 0 bases and J by 5 bases, leaving 14 bases between them. The CDR3 DNA reads TGTGCCAGCAGCTTGGCATCCACAACCGGGGAGACCCAGTACTTC. Protein product: CASSLASTTGETQYF. The whole variable domain, filled in from reference TRBV5-6 and TRBJ2-5, reads DAGVTQSPTHLIKTRGQQVTLRCSPKSGHDTVSWYQQALGQGPQFIFQYYEEEERQRGNFPDRFSGHQFPNYSSELNVNALLLGDSALYLCASSLASTTGETQYFGPGTRLLVL.

This clone was seen a handful of times. Other nucleotide sequences from this sample produce the same CDR3. CDR3 nucleotide sequence: TGTGCCTGGAGTGTAGGTGGAACAGATACGCAGTATTTT. Protein sequence: CAWSVGGTDTQYF. The genes are TRBV30 and TRBJ2-3; D is unclear. The CDR3 sequence is 13 residues long. Germline V gene lookup returns CDR1 GTSNPN and CDR2 SVGIG (reference sequence). V lost 0 bases and J 3 bases, leaving 7 bases between the germline ends. The full variable domain, completed using reference TRBV30 and TRBJ2-3, is SQTIHQWPATLVQPVGSPLSLECTVEGTSNPNLYWYRQAAGRGLQLLFYSVGIGQISSEVPQNLSASRPQDRQFILSSKKLLLSDSGFYLCAWSVGGTDTQYFGPGTRLTVL.

V is TRBV27 and J is TRBJ1-1; TRBD1 agrees at 9 bases. The length of the CDR3 is 14 residues. After removal of 2 bases from V and 3 bases from J, the junction contained 1 base not matched to a gene. The V gene's germline CDR1 is MNHEY and CDR2 SMNVEV (reference sequence). CDR3 amino acids: CASSLRDRDTEAFF. The CDR3 DNA follows: TGTGCCAGCAGTTTAAGGGACAGGGACACTGAAGCTTTCTTT.

The rearrangement uses TRBV9 and TRBJ2-2; possible D gene TRBD2, 6 bases. Trimming shortened V by 6 bases and J by 7 bases, and 16 bases separated the two germline ends. CDR1 SGDLS and CDR2 YYNGEE come from the germline V gene. CDR3 size: 14 residues. The CDR3 loop is CASIPGVSGGELFF. The DNA for the CDR3 is TGTGCCAGCATTCCGGGGGTCTCTGGCGGGGAGCTGTTTTTT. The full variable domain, with the rest looked up from reference TRBV9 and TRBJ2-2, is DSGVTQTPKHLITATGQRVTLRCSPRSGDLSVYWYQQSLDQGLQFLIQYYNGEERAKGNILERFSAQQFPDLHSELNLSSLELGDSALYFCASIPGVSGGELFFGEGSRLTVL.

V is TRBV29-1 and J is TRBJ1-2; TRBD1 might be the D (5 bases). Germline assignment: CDR1 SQVTM and CDR2 ANQGSEA. V lost 6 bases and J 4 bases, leaving 9 bases between the germline ends. The CDR3 spans 11 residues. CDR3 coding DNA: TGCAGCGTCTGGGACGGCTATGGCTACACCTTC. Amino acids: CSVWDGYGYTF.

V usage is TRBV5-6 and J usage is TRBJ1-3, with 9 positions matching TRBD1. V shed 0 bases and J 6 bases; nucleotides not matched to a gene: 7. The germline CDR1 and CDR2 sequences are SGHDT and YYEEEE. The CDR3 loop spans 16 amino acids. CDR3 nucleotides: TGTGCCAGCAGCTTGGCCAGGACAGGGGAGGCAAACACCATATATTTT. Translated, it gives CASSLARTGEANTIYF.

The chain recombines TRBV10-3 with TRBJ2-5; no reliable D call. The CDR3 loop spans 13 amino acids. Trimming cost V 3 bases and J 6 bases, with 11 bases left between them. Germline V gene lookup returns CDR1 ENHRY and CDR2 SYGVKD. CDR3 nucleotide sequence: TGTGCCATCAGTGAAGTGAGGTCACAGACCCAGTACTTC. Protein product: CAISEVRSQTQYF.

V is TRBV5-1 and J is TRBJ2-7, with 8 positions matching TRBD1. Trimming cost V 4 bases and J 5 bases; bases outside gene matches: 11. The CDR3 consists of 15 residues. Per the germline V gene, CDR1 is SGHRS and CDR2 is YFSETQ. The CDR3 bases are TGCGCCAGCAGCCCGGAGGGCAGGGGGCGCGACGAGCAGTACTTC. Translation: CASSPEGRGRDEQYF. Full variable domain (rest looked up from reference TRBV5-1 and TRBJ2-7): KAGVTQTPRYLIKTRGQQVTLSCSPISGHRSVSWYQQTPGQGLQFLFEYFSETQRNKGNFPGRFSGRQFSNSRSEMNVSTLELGDSALYLCASSPEGRGRDEQYFGPGTRLTVT.

The chain is built from TRBV7-2 and TRBJ2-6; D may be TRBD1 or TRBD2 (6 bases each). The V end lost 0 bases, the J end lost 0 bases, and 18 bases lay between the germline ends. Germline V gene data show CDR1 as SGHTA and CDR2 as FQGNSA. This CDR3 has 20 residues. The CDR3 loop is CASSLALWGAANSGANVLTF. The CDR3 DNA sequence: TGTGCCAGCAGCTTAGCGCTCTGGGGGGCTGCTAACTCTGGGGCCAACGTCCTGACTTTC.

The chain uses TRBV6-6 and TRBJ2-3; 11 nucleotides agree with TRBD1. J gave up 7 bases and V 10 bases, and 10 bases lay outside the gene matches. Germline CDR1 reads MNHNY; CDR2 reads SVGAGI (reference sequence). This CDR3 region has 14 residues. This CDR3 is CAIGQGQGDYTQYF. The CDR3 nucleotides are TGTGCCATCGGGCAGGGACAGGGGGACTATACGCAGTATTTT.

The chain links TRBV27 to TRBJ1-6; D may be TRBD1 (5 bases). Trimming cost V 6 bases and J 9 bases, with 18 bases left between them. The germline V gene encodes CDR1 MNHEY and CDR2 SMNVEV (reference sequence). CDR3 length: 15 amino acids. The CDR3 reads CASRLNGGIGSPLHF. Here the CDR3 DNA reads TGTGCCAGCAGGCTTAATGGGGGTATAGGTTCACCCCTCCACTTT.

This clone showed up just a few times. This chain links TRBV9 with TRBJ2-5; a weak D match, TRBD2 (5 bases). Germline CDR1 and CDR2: SGDLS and YYNGEE. The V end lost 6 bases, the J end lost 5 bases, and 26 bases lay between the germline ends. The CDR3 extends over 17 amino acids. The CDR3 loop reads CASTPGGRLDTGETQYF. The CDR3 nucleotides are TGTGCCAGCACGCCCGGAGGCCGTCTCGACACGGGTGAGACCCAGTACTTC.

The rearrangement joins TRBV25-1 to TRBJ2-7; perhaps D is TRBD1 or TRBD2 (5 bases each). Germline V gene data show CDR1 as MGHDK and CDR2 as SYGVNS. V dropped 4 bases and J dropped 3 bases, with 16 bases sitting between them. The CDR3 sequence is 15 residues long. The CDR3 here is CASSGPGRVFYEQYF. The CDR3 DNA reads as TGTGCCAGCAGTGGACCGGGGCGGGTGTTCTACGAGCAGTACTTC.

CDR3 protein: CASTLIGGNSPLHF. CDR3 DNA: TGTGCCAGCACCCTAATAGGGGGAAATTCACCCCTCCACTTT. The rearrangement joins TRBV6-5 to TRBJ1-6, with D possibly matching TRBD1 (6 bases). The ends were cut back, 7 bases at V and 7 bases at J, with 14 bases in the middle. Germline V gene lookup returns CDR1 MNHEY and CDR2 SVGAGI. CDR3 length equals 14 residues.

This clone was recorded a few times. The V call is TRBV30, the J call TRBJ2-1, with 10 bases matching TRBD2. The germline gives CDR1 GTSNPN, CDR2 SVGIG (reference sequence). This CDR3 is 14 amino acids long. V was clipped by 0 bases and J by 7 bases; unmatched bases: 3. The CDR3, as DNA: TGTGCCTGGAGTGTACTTAGCGGGGGGAATGAGCAGTTCTTC. It encodes CAWSVLSGGNEQFF.

This clone was found a few times. The chain links TRBV13 to TRBJ1-2, with TRBD1 matching 8 bases. The CDR3 consists of 16 residues. Germline V lookup: CDR1 PRHDT, CDR2 FYEKMQ (reference sequence). Trimming removed 5 bases from V and 0 bases from J; junction bases left unmatched: 8. CDR3 region: CASSTRDRLSNYGYTF. The CDR3 nucleotides are TGTGCCAGCAGCACCCGGGACAGGCTTTCTAACTATGGCTACACCTTC. Combining the CDR3 with reference TRBV13 and TRBJ1-2 gives the whole variable domain AAGVIQSPRHLIKEKRETATLKCYPIPRHDTVYWYQQGPGQDPQFLISFYEKMQSDKGSIPDRFSAQQFSDYHSELNMSSLELGDSALYFCASSTRDRLSNYGYTFGSGTRLTVV.

The V call is TRBV4-2, the J call TRBJ2-1; TRBD2 aligns across 8 bases. This CDR3 contains 15 residues. J lost 6 bases, V lost 3 bases, and 7 bases had no gene match. Germline CDR1 reads LGHNA; CDR2 reads YNFKEQ. The CDR3 region is CASSHPSGTSNEQFF. The CDR3, as DNA: TGTGCCAGCAGCCACCCTTCCGGGACTAGCAATGAGCAGTTCTTC.

This clone appeared a few times. The gene calls are TRBV25-1 and TRBJ1-3, with 10 bases fitting TRBD1. CDR1 and CDR2 (germline): MGHDK, SYGVNS. V dropped 6 bases and J dropped 4; count of bases not matched to a gene: 6. The CDR3 has 15 residues. The CDR3 is CASRDRGHSGNTIYF. CDR3 sequence (DNA): TGTGCCAGCAGAGACAGGGGGCATTCAGGAAACACCATATATTTT.

This rearrangement joins TRBV2 to TRBJ2-1, with TRBD2 matching over 7 bases. This CDR3 spans 15 amino acids. The trim removed 6 bases at V and 2 bases at J, leaving 7 bases unmatched. Germline values: CDR1 SNHLY, CDR2 FYNNEI. The CDR3 here is CASSDGLGPYNEQFF. Written as DNA, the CDR3 is TGTGCCAGCAGCGATGGACTAGGACCCTACAATGAGCAGTTCTTC.

The chain is built from TRBV29-1 and TRBJ2-5; the D is unclear. Germline assignment: CDR1 SQVTM and CDR2 ANQGSEA. Deletions cut 3 bases from V and 4 bases from J, with 12 bases between. The CDR3 runs 13 residues. CDR3: CSVDLIGVETQYF. The CDR3 DNA is TGCAGCGTTGATCTGATTGGGGTAGAGACCCAGTACTTC.

The chain joins TRBV5-6 to TRBJ2-2; no definite D call. The CDR3 loop spans 15 amino acids. Trimming stripped 4 bases from V and 0 bases from J, with 10 bases between. Germline CDR1 SGHDT, CDR2 YYEEEE. CDR3 sequence: CASSLILSNTGELFF. In nucleotides, the CDR3 is TGTGCCAGCAGCCTAATTCTATCGAACACCGGGGAGCTGTTTTTT.